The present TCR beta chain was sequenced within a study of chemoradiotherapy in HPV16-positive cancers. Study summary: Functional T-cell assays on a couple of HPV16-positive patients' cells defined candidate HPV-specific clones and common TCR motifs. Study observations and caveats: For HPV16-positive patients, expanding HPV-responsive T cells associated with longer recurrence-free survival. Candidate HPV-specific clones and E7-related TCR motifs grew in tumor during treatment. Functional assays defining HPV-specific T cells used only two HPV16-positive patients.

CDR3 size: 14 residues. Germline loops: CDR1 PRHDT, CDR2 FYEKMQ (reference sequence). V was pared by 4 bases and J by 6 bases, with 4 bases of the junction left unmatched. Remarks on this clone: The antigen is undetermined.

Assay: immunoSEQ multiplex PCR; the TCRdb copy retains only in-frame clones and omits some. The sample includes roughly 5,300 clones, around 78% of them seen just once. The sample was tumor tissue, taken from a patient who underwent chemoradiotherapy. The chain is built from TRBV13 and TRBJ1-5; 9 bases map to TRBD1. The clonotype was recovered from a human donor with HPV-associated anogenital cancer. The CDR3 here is CASSSGTGTQPQHF. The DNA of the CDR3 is TGTGCCAGCAGCTCCGGGACAGGGACTCAGCCCCAGCATTTT. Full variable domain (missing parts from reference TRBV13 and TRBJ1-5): AAGVIQSPRHLIKEKRETATLKCYPIPRHDTVYWYQQGPGQDPQFLISFYEKMQSDKGSIPDRFSAQQFSDYHSELNMSSLELGDSALYFCASSSGTGTQPQHFGDGTRLSIL.